The 10 T cell receptor beta chains listed next were all sequenced from one sample in a study of blood T cell repertoires in COVID-19. Profiled with immunoSEQ multiplex PCR; TCRdb holds only in-frame clones, not every one. Here the sample spans approximately 200,000 clones, 80% to 90% being singletons. The sample consisted of peripheral blood. The receptors stem from a woman aged 60 to 75 who had recovered from COVID-19.

The chain is built from TRBV3-1 (or the pseudogene TRBV3-2) and TRBJ2-4, with D perhaps TRBD2 (5 bases). The CDR3 contains 14 residues. Germline V gene sequence: CDR1 LGHDT, CDR2 YNNKEL (reference sequence). Trimming stripped 1 base from V and 8 bases from J, with 12 bases between. The CDR3 DNA reads as TGTGCCAGCAGCCAAGGAGGGTCCTGGGACATTCAGTACTTC. Protein sequence: CASSQGGSWDIQYF.

The chain uses TRBV5-4 and TRBJ1-2, with D uncertain. Germline CDR1 and CDR2: SGHNT and YYREEE (reference sequence). This CDR3 region has 13 residues. V lost 0 bases and J lost 5, with 8 bases in between. The CDR3 coding sequence is TGTGCCAGCAGCTTGGGGCAGACATATGGCTACACCTTC. Translated: CASSLGQTYGYTF.

CDR3 sequence reads: CASSQTGAGELFF. As DNA, the CDR3 is TGTGCCAGCAGTCAGACAGGGGCCGGGGAGCTGTTTTTT. J is TRBJ2-2 and V is TRBV2; 8 nucleotides line up with TRBD1. The CDR3 covers 13 residues. Looked up from germline, CDR1 is SNHLY and CDR2 is FYNNEI. V was clipped by 5 bases and J by 6 bases; unmatched bases: 2.

The V gene is TRBV2, the J gene TRBJ2-3, with a possible D match to TRBD2 (7 bases). The CDR3 has 17 residues. Germline V gives CDR1 SNHLY, CDR2 FYNNEI. Trimming took 5 bases from V and 1 from J, leaving 19 bases between them. CDR3 coding DNA: TGTGCCAGCAGTTCCCCCCCCGGGGGGCTCGGCACAGATACGCAGTATTTT. Translation gives CASSSPPGGLGTDTQYF.

V gene TRBV6-1 combines with J gene TRBJ2-1; D is perhaps TRBD1 (6 bases). The CDR3 contains 14 residues. The V gene lost 2 bases and the J gene lost 8 bases, with 13 bases spanning the gap. Germline V CDR1 and CDR2: MNHNS, SASEGT. The CDR3 sequence is CASSERDNDDEQFF. DNA for the CDR3: TGTGCCAGCAGTGAAAGGGACAACGACGATGAGCAGTTCTTC.

V usage is TRBV4-1 and J usage is TRBJ1-2, with D tentatively TRBD1 (6 bases). Looked up from germline, CDR1 is MGHRA and CDR2 is YSYEKL. The V and J ends lost 1 base and 8 bases respectively, with 17 bases between them. This CDR3 has 15 amino acids. CDR3 DNA sequence: TGCGCCAGCAGCCAAGGGGGGCGGAAAAACGGGGGCTACACCTTC. Its protein is CASSQGGRKNGGYTF.

V is TRBV5-4 and J is TRBJ1-1, with D maybe TRBD1 (6 bases). Trimming left V 3 bases short and J 4 bases short, with 10 bases between. Germline-derived CDR1 and CDR2 are SGHNT and YYREEE (reference sequence). The CDR3 loop spans 13 amino acids. CDR3 region: CASSSWGRTEAFF. The CDR3 DNA sequence: TGTGCCAGCAGCTCCTGGGGGCGCACTGAAGCTTTCTTT. Full variable domain (remainder filled in from reference TRBV5-4 and TRBJ1-1): ETGVTQSPTHLIKTRGQQVTLRCSSQSGHNTVSWYQQALGQGPQFIFQYYREEENGRGNFPPRFSGLQFPNYSSELNVNALELDDSALYLCASSSWGRTEAFFGQGTRLTVV.

This chain uses TRBV7-6 with TRBJ2-5, with 11 bases identical to TRBD2. Trimming removed 5 bases from V and 2 bases from J; junction bases left unmatched: 7. Germline V gene sequence: CDR1 SGHVS, CDR2 FNYEAQ. There are 16 residues in the CDR3. In DNA, the CDR3 is TGTGCCAGCAGCGCCGGGACTAGCGGAGTACAAGAGACCCAGTACTTC. It translates to CASSAGTSGVQETQYF.

The chain has TRBV19 and TRBJ2-5, with D uncertain. Germline V gene sequence: CDR1 LNHDA, CDR2 SQIVND (reference sequence). The CDR3 runs to 13 residues. Trimming shortened V by 3 bases and J by 2 bases, and 7 bases separated the two germline ends. The CDR3 protein is CASSMAVQETQYF. In DNA, the CDR3 is TGTGCCAGTAGTATGGCAGTTCAAGAGACCCAGTACTTC.

CDR3 in amino acids: CASSYEQGPYEQYF. CDR3 nucleotides: TGTGCCAGCAGTTACGAACAGGGACCCTACGAGCAGTACTTC. The chain is built from TRBV6-2 or TRBV6-3 and TRBJ2-7; the D gene is possibly TRBD1 (6 bases). Germline values: CDR1 MNHEY, CDR2 SVGEGT. V lost 2 bases, J lost 2 bases, and 10 bases lay in between. This CDR3 comprises 14 residues.